At least ten counts were recorded for the clone carrying this T cell receptor (beta chain). The read terminates 3 residues before the CDR3 end, so the remaining end is supplied by the germline J gene. The entry originates in a study of T cell clonality in common variable immunodeficiency. The CDR3 covers 16 residues. In germline, CDR1 is MRHNA, CDR2 SNTAGT. Deletions cut 5 bases from V and 9 bases from J, with 23 bases between. Only in-frame clones appear in the TCRdb table, and some are missing; sequencing was by immunoSEQ multiplex PCR. The sample includes some 52,000 clones, none of them occurring once.

Sequencing input: peripheral blood mononuclear cells. The sequence came from a person between 18 and 69 years old in good health. This chain links TRBV6-4 with TRBJ2-1, with D possibly called TRBD1 or TRBD2 (5 bases each). The CDR3 DNA, read in part, is TGTGCCAGCAGTCCTCAATCACTCGTCCCGAGGGGTGAG. Its translation is CASSPQSLVPRGE. The full CDR3 is CASSPQSLVPRGEQFF.